Listed below are T cell receptor beta chains from one sample, sequenced in a study of blood T cell repertoires in COVID-19. Repertoires were generated with immunoSEQ multiplex PCR, while TCRdb's copy carries only in-frame clones and drops some. Among about 200,000 clones, 85% to 90% were seen once, and the ten largest hold roughly 1.6%. Sequencing input: peripheral blood. These receptors came from a man between 18 and 29 years old with active or convalescent COVID-19. CDR3s include the opening cysteine and the closing phenylalanine or tryptophan. The D gene is left open where the match is weak. Clone size is not always given. Where it is, it says once, few, many or a class for expanded clones.

CDR3 length: 22
D gene: NA
J gene: TRBJ1-1
clone size: NA
V gene: TRBV2
CDR3 DNA: TGTGCCAGCAGCTATTTATTGGAAGGGGAGCGGGCGGGTGGATTGGGGAACACTGAAGCTTTCTTT
CDR3 protein: CASSYLLEGERAGGLGNTEAFF

CDR3 length: 14
D gene: NA
J gene: TRBJ2-7
clone size: NA
V gene: TRBV3-1/TRBV3-2
CDR3 DNA: TGTGCCAGCAGCCAAGGCAGGTCTACCTACGAGCAGTACTTC
CDR3 protein: CASSQGRSTYEQYF

CDR3 length: 14
D gene: NA
J gene: TRBJ1-2
clone size: NA
V gene: TRBV6-5
CDR3 DNA: TGTGCCAGCCGCGGAGGGACGGAGGTAAATGGCTACACCTTC
CDR3 protein: CASRGGTEVNGYTF

CDR3 length: 15
D gene: TRBD1
J gene: TRBJ2-3
clone size: NA
V gene: TRBV27
CDR3 DNA: TGTGCCAGCAGTCTATTAACAGGGGGCTTTGATACGCAGTATTTT
CDR3 protein: CASSLLTGGFDTQYF

CDR3 length: 14
D gene: NA
J gene: TRBJ2-5
clone size: NA
V gene: TRBV5-6
CDR3 DNA: TGTGCCAGCAGCTTGGGTGGAGCACAAGAGACCCAGTACTTC
CDR3 protein: CASSLGGAQETQYF

CDR3 length: 18
D gene: NA
J gene: TRBJ1-1
clone size: NA
V gene: TRBV18
CDR3 DNA: TGTGCCAGCTCACTATCGGCGGAATGGACAGCGACGAACACTGAAGCTTTCTTT
CDR3 protein: CASSLSAEWTATNTEAFF

CDR3 length: 14
D gene: NA
J gene: TRBJ1-6
clone size: NA
V gene: TRBV7-2
CDR3 DNA: TGTGCCAGCAGCTTAGAGGGGGATTTTTCACCCCTCCACTTT
CDR3 protein: CASSLEGDFSPLHF

CDR3 length: 14
D gene: TRBD1
J gene: TRBJ1-2
clone size: NA
V gene: TRBV2
CDR3 DNA: TGTGCCAGCAACCCGGACAGGGCCGGGGTTGGCTACACCTTC
CDR3 protein: CASNPDRAGVGYTF

CDR3 length: 13
D gene: NA
J gene: TRBJ2-7
clone size: once
V gene: TRBV6-5
CDR3 DNA: TGTGCCAGCAAAGCGGCGGGATTGCACGAGCAGTACTTC
CDR3 protein: CASKAAGLHEQYF

CDR3 length: 14
D gene: NA
J gene: TRBJ2-3
clone size: NA
V gene: TRBV16
CDR3 DNA: TGTGCCAGCAGCCAAGCACGGTCGAAAGATACGCAGTATTTT
CDR3 protein: CASSQARSKDTQYF

CDR3 length: 17
D gene: TRBD2
J gene: TRBJ2-3
clone size: NA
V gene: TRBV4-1
CDR3 DNA: TGCGCCAGCAGCCAAGAAACTAGCGGGGGAAGCACAGATACGCAGTATTTT
CDR3 protein: CASSQETSGGSTDTQYF

CDR3 length: 16
D gene: TRBD1
J gene: TRBJ1-5
clone size: few
V gene: TRBV6-2/TRBV6-3
CDR3 DNA: TGTGCCAGCAGTTACTCGATCAGGGGGGGCAATCAGCCCCAGCATTTT
CDR3 protein: CASSYSIRGGNQPQHF

CDR3 length: 16
D gene: NA
J gene: TRBJ1-5
clone size: NA
V gene: TRBV6-2/TRBV6-3
CDR3 DNA: TGTGCCAGCAGTCACACCCCGACAGGTAGCAATCAGCCCCAGCATTTT
CDR3 protein: CASSHTPTGSNQPQHF

CDR3 length: 13
D gene: NA
J gene: TRBJ2-1
clone size: NA
V gene: TRBV6-2/TRBV6-3
CDR3 DNA: TGTGCCAGCAGTCAGGTAGTCTACAATGAGCAGTTCTTC
CDR3 protein: CASSQVVYNEQFF

CDR3 length: 13
D gene: NA
J gene: TRBJ2-7
clone size: NA
V gene: TRBV30
CDR3 DNA: TGTGCCTGGAGCTTTAGCCGAAGCTACGAGCAGTACTTC
CDR3 protein: CAWSFSRSYEQYF

CDR3 length: 14
D gene: TRBD2
J gene: TRBJ2-7
clone size: NA
V gene: TRBV7-8
CDR3 DNA: TGTGCCAGCAGCCCCGGGACTAGCGGGGCCCTGGAGTACTTC
CDR3 protein: CASSPGTSGALEYF

CDR3 length: 14
D gene: NA
J gene: TRBJ1-1
clone size: once
V gene: TRBV7-3
CDR3 DNA: TGTGCCAGCAGCCCCGCCGGCGGAAACACTGAAGCTTTCTTT
CDR3 protein: CASSPAGGNTEAFF

CDR3 length: 14
D gene: TRBD1
J gene: TRBJ1-2
clone size: NA
V gene: TRBV24-1
CDR3 DNA: TGTGCCACCAGTGATTTCGACAGGGCTTCTGGCTACACCTTC
CDR3 protein: CATSDFDRASGYTF

CDR3 length: 15
D gene: NA
J gene: TRBJ1-1
clone size: NA
V gene: TRBV5-6
CDR3 DNA: TGTGCCAGCAGCTTTTCTTGGACAGTTAACACTGAAGCTTTCTTT
CDR3 protein: CASSFSWTVNTEAFF

CDR3 length: 12
D gene: NA
J gene: TRBJ2-5
clone size: NA
V gene: TRBV5-1
CDR3 DNA: TGCGCCAGCAGCCCCGCAGGGGAGACCCAGTACTTC
CDR3 protein: CASSPAGETQYF

CDR3 length: 14
D gene: TRBD1
J gene: TRBJ2-1
clone size: NA
V gene: TRBV19
CDR3 DNA: TGTGCCAGTAGATCAGGGGGCTCCTACAATGAGCAGTTCTTC
CDR3 protein: CASRSGGSYNEQFF

CDR3 length: 16
D gene: NA
J gene: TRBJ1-1
clone size: NA
V gene: TRBV18
CDR3 DNA: TGTGCCAGCTCACTTTCCCCCAGGCAGGTACTCACTGAAGCTTTCTTT
CDR3 protein: CASSLSPRQVLTEAFF

CDR3 length: 15
D gene: NA
J gene: TRBJ2-5
clone size: NA
V gene: TRBV4-2
CDR3 DNA: TGTGCCAGCAGCCAAGATTTAGCTAGACAAGAGACCCAGTACTTC
CDR3 protein: CASSQDLARQETQYF

CDR3 length: 13
D gene: NA
J gene: TRBJ1-1
clone size: NA
V gene: TRBV6-5
CDR3 DNA: TGTGCCAGCAGCCAACGGGGGAACACTGAAGCTTTCTTT
CDR3 protein: CASSQRGNTEAFF

CDR3 length: 17
D gene: TRBD2
J gene: TRBJ2-1
clone size: NA
V gene: TRBV18
CDR3 DNA: TGTGCCAGCTCACCGAGAACTAGCGGGAGGGCAAGAAATGAGCAGTTCTTC
CDR3 protein: CASSPRTSGRARNEQFF

CDR3 length: 16
D gene: TRBD1
J gene: TRBJ2-4
clone size: NA
V gene: TRBV5-1
CDR3 DNA: TGCGCCAGCAGCTTGGTTCAGGGGGTGGCCAAAAACATTCAGTACTTC
CDR3 protein: CASSLVQGVAKNIQYF

CDR3 length: 13
D gene: NA
J gene: TRBJ1-2
clone size: NA
V gene: TRBV7-9
CDR3 DNA: TGTGCCAGCAGCAACACCGGGGGCTATGGCTACACCTTC
CDR3 protein: CASSNTGGYGYTF

CDR3 length: 13
D gene: NA
J gene: TRBJ1-1
clone size: NA
V gene: TRBV19
CDR3 DNA: TGTGCCAGTAGTCCCCGGAGACAGGCGGCGCCTTTCTTT
CDR3 protein: CASSPRRQAAPFF

CDR3 length: 14
D gene: NA
J gene: TRBJ1-6
clone size: NA
V gene: TRBV6-5
CDR3 DNA: TGTGCCAGCAGTCGGACAGAGTTGAGTTCACCCCTCCACTTT
CDR3 protein: CASSRTELSSPLHF

CDR3 length: 14
D gene: NA
J gene: TRBJ2-1
clone size: NA
V gene: TRBV27
CDR3 DNA: TGTGCCAGCAGTTGGAGTAACTCCTACAATGAGCAGTTCTTC
CDR3 protein: CASSWSNSYNEQFF

CDR3 length: 16
D gene: NA
J gene: TRBJ1-6
clone size: NA
V gene: TRBV3-1/TRBV3-2
CDR3 DNA: TGTGCCAGCAGCCAAGAGATAACAGCCTATAATTCACCCCTCCACTTT
CDR3 protein: CASSQEITAYNSPLHF

CDR3 length: 17
D gene: NA
J gene: TRBJ2-1
clone size: once
V gene: TRBV7-6
CDR3 DNA: TGTGCCAGCAGCTTAGGGTATCGGGGGGCGGTCTACAATGAGCAGTTCTTC
CDR3 protein: CASSLGYRGAVYNEQFF

CDR3 length: 15
D gene: TRBD1
J gene: TRBJ2-7
clone size: few
V gene: TRBV19
CDR3 DNA: TGTGCCAGTAGTATATCGGGACAGGCTACCTACGAGCAGTACTTC
CDR3 protein: CASSISGQATYEQYF

CDR3 length: 14
D gene: NA
J gene: TRBJ1-2
clone size: NA
V gene: TRBV4-1
CDR3 DNA: TGCGCCAGCAGCCAAGAGATACAGAACTATGGCTACACCTTC
CDR3 protein: CASSQEIQNYGYTF

CDR3 length: 15
D gene: NA
J gene: TRBJ2-3
clone size: NA
V gene: TRBV27
CDR3 DNA: TGTGCCAGCAGTTTTCGTAGCGGAAGCACAGATACGCAGTATTTT
CDR3 protein: CASSFRSGSTDTQYF

CDR3 length: 15
D gene: NA
J gene: TRBJ1-1
clone size: once
V gene: TRBV12-5
CDR3 DNA: TGTGCTAGTGGTTTGGTATCAGGGTCGAACACTGAAGCTTTCTTT
CDR3 protein: CASGLVSGSNTEAFF

CDR3 length: 15
D gene: NA
J gene: TRBJ1-6
clone size: NA
V gene: TRBV4-3
CDR3 DNA: TGCGCCAGCAGCCAAGTGACCGGGGAGAATTCACCCCTCCACTTT
CDR3 protein: CASSQVTGENSPLHF

CDR3 length: 15
D gene: TRBD1
J gene: TRBJ1-4
clone size: NA
V gene: TRBV27
CDR3 DNA: TGTGCCAGCACCAAAGGGGTAGGGGGCGGAGAAAAACTGTTTTTT
CDR3 protein: CASTKGVGGGEKLFF

CDR3 length: 14
D gene: NA
J gene: TRBJ1-6
clone size: once
V gene: TRBV6-5
CDR3 DNA: TGTGCCAGCAGTTATGATACAGGCTATTCACCCCTCCACTTT
CDR3 protein: CASSYDTGYSPLHF

CDR3 length: 14
D gene: NA
J gene: TRBJ2-3
clone size: medium-sized
V gene: TRBV7-3
CDR3 DNA: TGTGCCAGCAGCCCGAACGTAGCCACAGATACGCAGTATTTT
CDR3 protein: CASSPNVATDTQYF

CDR3 length: 15
D gene: NA
J gene: TRBJ2-3
clone size: NA
V gene: TRBV2
CDR3 DNA: TGTGCCAGCAGTAATGGCAGGCCTAGCACAGATACGCAGTATTTT
CDR3 protein: CASSNGRPSTDTQYF

CDR3 length: 13
D gene: NA
J gene: TRBJ1-2
clone size: NA
V gene: TRBV6-5
CDR3 DNA: TGTGCCAGCAGGTTCGGCAGGGCCTATGGCTACACCTTC
CDR3 protein: CASRFGRAYGYTF

CDR3 length: 14
D gene: NA
J gene: TRBJ1-2
clone size: NA
V gene: TRBV6-5
CDR3 DNA: TGTGCCAGCAGTTACTCGGGACTCCTGGGGGGCTACACCTTC
CDR3 protein: CASSYSGLLGGYTF

CDR3 length: 17
D gene: NA
J gene: TRBJ1-1
clone size: once
V gene: TRBV19
CDR3 DNA: TGTGCCAGTAGTATAGATGGGATCCGACAGGTGAACACTGAAGCTTTCTTT
CDR3 protein: CASSIDGIRQVNTEAFF

CDR3 length: 13
D gene: TRBD1
J gene: TRBJ1-2
clone size: NA
V gene: TRBV10-3
CDR3 DNA: TGTGCCATCAGCTCTGGGACAGGCGGGGGCTACACCTTC
CDR3 protein: CAISSGTGGGYTF

CDR3 length: 15
D gene: TRBD1
J gene: TRBJ1-1
clone size: NA
V gene: TRBV10-3
CDR3 DNA: TGTGCCATCGCCGACAGGGGGCGAAACTATTCTGAAGCTTTCTTT
CDR3 protein: CAIADRGRNYSEAFF

CDR3 length: 14
D gene: NA
J gene: TRBJ2-1
clone size: once
V gene: TRBV6-2/TRBV6-3
CDR3 DNA: TGTGCCAGCAGTCGGACTCAAGATTACAATGAGCAGTTCTTC
CDR3 protein: CASSRTQDYNEQFF

CDR3 length: 14
D gene: TRBD2
J gene: TRBJ2-1
clone size: NA
V gene: TRBV7-2
CDR3 DNA: TGTGCCAGCAGCTTACCTAGCGGTTACAATGAGCAGTTCTTC
CDR3 protein: CASSLPSGYNEQFF